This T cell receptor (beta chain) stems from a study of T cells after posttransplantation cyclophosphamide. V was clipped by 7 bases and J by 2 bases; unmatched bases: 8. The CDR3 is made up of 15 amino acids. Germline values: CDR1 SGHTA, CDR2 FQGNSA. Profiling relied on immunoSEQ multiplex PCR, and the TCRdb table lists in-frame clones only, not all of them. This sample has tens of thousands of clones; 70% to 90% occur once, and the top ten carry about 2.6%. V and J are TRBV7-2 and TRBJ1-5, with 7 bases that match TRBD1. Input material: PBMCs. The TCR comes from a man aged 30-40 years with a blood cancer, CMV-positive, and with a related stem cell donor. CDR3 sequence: CASTLTGIGNQPQHF. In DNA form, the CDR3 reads TGTGCCAGCACCCTGACAGGGATAGGCAATCAGCCCCAGCATTTT.